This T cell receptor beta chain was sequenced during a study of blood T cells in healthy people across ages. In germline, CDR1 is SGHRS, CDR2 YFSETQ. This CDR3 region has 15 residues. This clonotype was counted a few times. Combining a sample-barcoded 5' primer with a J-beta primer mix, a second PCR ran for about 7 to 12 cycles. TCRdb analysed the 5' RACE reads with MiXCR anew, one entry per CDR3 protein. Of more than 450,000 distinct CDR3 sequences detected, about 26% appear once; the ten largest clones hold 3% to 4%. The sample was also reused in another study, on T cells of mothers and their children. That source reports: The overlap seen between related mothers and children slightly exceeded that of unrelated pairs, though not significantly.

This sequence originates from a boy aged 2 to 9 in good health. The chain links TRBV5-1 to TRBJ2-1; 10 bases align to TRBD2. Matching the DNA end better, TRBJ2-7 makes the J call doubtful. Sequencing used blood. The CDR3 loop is CASSHSSGGVHEQYF. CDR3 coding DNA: TGCGCCAGCAGCCATTCTAGCGGGGGAGTCCACGAGCAGTACTTC.